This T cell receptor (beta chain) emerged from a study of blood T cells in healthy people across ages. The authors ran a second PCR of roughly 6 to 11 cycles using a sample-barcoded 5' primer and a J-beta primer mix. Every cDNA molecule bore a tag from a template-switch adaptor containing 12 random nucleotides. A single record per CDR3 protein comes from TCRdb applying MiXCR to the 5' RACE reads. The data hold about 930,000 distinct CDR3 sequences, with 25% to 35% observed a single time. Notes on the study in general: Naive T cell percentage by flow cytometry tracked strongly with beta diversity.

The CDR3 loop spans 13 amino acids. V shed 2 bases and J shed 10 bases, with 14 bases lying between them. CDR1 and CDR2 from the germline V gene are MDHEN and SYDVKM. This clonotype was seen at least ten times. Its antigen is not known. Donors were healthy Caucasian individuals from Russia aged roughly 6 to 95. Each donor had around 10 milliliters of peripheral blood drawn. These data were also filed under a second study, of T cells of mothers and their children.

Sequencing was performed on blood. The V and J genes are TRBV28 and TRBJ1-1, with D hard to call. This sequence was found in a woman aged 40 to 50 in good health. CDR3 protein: CASSLSPRGIAFF. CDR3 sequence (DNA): TGTGCCAGCAGTTTAAGCCCGCGCGGGATAGCTTTCTTT.